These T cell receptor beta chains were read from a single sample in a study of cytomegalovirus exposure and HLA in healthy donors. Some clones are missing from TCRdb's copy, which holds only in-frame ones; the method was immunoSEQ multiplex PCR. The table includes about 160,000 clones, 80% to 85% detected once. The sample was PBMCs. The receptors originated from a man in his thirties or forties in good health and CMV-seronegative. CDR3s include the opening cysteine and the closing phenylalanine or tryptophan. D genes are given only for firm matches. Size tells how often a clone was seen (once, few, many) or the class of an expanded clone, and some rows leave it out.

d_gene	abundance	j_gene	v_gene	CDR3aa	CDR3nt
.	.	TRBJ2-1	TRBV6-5	CASSRQSSYNEQFF	TGTGCCAGCAGTCGACAGAGCTCCTACAATGAGCAGTTCTTC
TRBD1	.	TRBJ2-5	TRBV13	CASSSAGTGGKETQYF	TGTGCCAGCAGCTCAGCCGGGACAGGGGGAAAAGAGACCCAGTACTTC
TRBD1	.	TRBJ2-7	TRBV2	CASSEAETKTGGLSYEQYF	TGTGCCAGCAGTGAAGCGGAGACAAAGACAGGGGGCCTCTCCTACGAGCAGTACTTC
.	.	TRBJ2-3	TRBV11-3	CASSLGGPTDTQYF	TGTGCCAGCAGCTTAGGAGGGCCCACAGATACGCAGTATTTT
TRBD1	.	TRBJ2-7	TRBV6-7	CASSYPDRQKFDYEQYF	TGTGCCAGCAGTTACCCGGACAGGCAAAAATTTGACTACGAGCAGTACTTC
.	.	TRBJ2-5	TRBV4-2	CASSQEEGGGEETQYF	TGTGCCAGCAGCCAAGAAGAGGGGGGGGGAGAAGAGACCCAGTACTTC
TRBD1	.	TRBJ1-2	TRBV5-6	CASSLAETGGVYGYTF	TGTGCCAGCAGCTTGGCGGAGACAGGGGGCGTCTATGGCTACACCTTC
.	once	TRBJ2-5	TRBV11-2	CASSTGTSARETQYF	TGTGCCAGCAGCACCGGGACTTCGGCAAGGGAGACCCAGTACTTC
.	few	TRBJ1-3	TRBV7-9	CASSSSGSDTIYF	TGTGCCAGCAGCTCATCGGGTTCGGACACCATATATTTT
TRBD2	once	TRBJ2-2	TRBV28	CASSFWEGRRGTGELFF	TGTGCCAGCAGTTTTTGGGAGGGCCGAAGGGGCACCGGGGAGCTGTTTTTT
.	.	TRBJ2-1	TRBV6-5	CATGAGMGNEQFF	TGTGCCACCGGCGCAGGGATGGGCAATGAGCAGTTCTTC
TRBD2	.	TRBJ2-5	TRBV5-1	CASSKGLAGNIQETQYF	TGCGCCAGCAGCAAAGGACTAGCGGGGAACATCCAAGAGACCCAGTACTTC
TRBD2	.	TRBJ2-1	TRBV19	CASSIFAGAYNEQFF	TGTGCCAGTAGTATTTTCGCGGGGGCCTACAATGAGCAGTTCTTC
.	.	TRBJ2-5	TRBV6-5	CASSYWGRGQETQYF	TGTGCCAGCAGTTACTGGGGTAGGGGGCAAGAGACCCAGTACTTC
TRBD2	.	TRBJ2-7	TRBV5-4	CASSLASGLAGSEQYF	TGTGCCAGCAGCTTGGCCTCGGGACTAGCGGGTTCCGAGCAGTACTTC
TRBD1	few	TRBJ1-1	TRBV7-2	CASSSTGTSTEAFF	TGTGCCAGCAGCTCGACAGGGACTAGCACTGAAGCTTTCTTT
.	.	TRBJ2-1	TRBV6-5	CASGASSYNEQFF	TGTGCCAGTGGGGCTTCCTCCTACAATGAGCAGTTCTTC
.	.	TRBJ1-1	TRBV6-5	CASSYGGALTEAFF	TGTGCCAGCAGTTACGGGGGGGCATTAACTGAAGCTTTCTTT
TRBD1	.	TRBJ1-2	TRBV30	CAWSVRGQDAWGYTF	TGTGCCTGGAGTGTACGAGGACAGGACGCCTGGGGCTACACCTTC
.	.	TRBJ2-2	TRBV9	CASSPRDTYTGELFF	TGTGCCAGCAGCCCACGGGACACCTACACCGGGGAGCTGTTTTTT
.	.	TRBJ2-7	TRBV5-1	CASRTSFGYEQYF	TGCGCCAGCAGAACTAGTTTCGGCTACGAGCAGTACTTC
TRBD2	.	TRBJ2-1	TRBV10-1	CASSDAGGSALF	TGCGCCAGCAGTGATGCGGGGGGCTCCGCACTCTTC
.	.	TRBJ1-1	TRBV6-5	CASSYVSYTEAFF	TGTGCCAGCAGTTATGTCTCCTACACTGAAGCTTTCTTT
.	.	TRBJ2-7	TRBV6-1	CASSEALGVGGYEQYF	TGTGCCAGCAGTGAAGCGCTTGGCGTTGGAGGGTACGAGCAGTACTTC
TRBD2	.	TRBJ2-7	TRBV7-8	CASSLSGGGSYEQYF	TGTGCCAGCAGCCTTAGCGGGGGTGGCTCCTACGAGCAGTACTTC
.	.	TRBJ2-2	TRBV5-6	CASSLGHGLPGELFF	TGTGCCAGCAGCTTGGGGCATGGTCTTCCCGGGGAGCTGTTTTTT
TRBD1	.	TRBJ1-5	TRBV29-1	CSVVDGQGVNQPQHF	TGCAGCGTGGTAGACGGACAGGGGGTCAATCAGCCCCAGCATTTT
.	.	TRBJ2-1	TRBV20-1	CSAVSINEQFF	TGCAGTGCCGTATCTATAAATGAGCAGTTCTTC
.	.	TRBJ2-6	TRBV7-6	CASSSSPGVPTGANVLTF	TGTGCCAGCAGCTCCTCCCCAGGCGTGCCTACTGGGGCCAACGTCCTGACTTTC
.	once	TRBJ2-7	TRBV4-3	CASSQQWWGHEQYF	TGCGCCAGCAGCCAACAGTGGTGGGGCCACGAGCAGTACTTC
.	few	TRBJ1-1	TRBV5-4	CASRNWGGGVTEAFF	TGTGCCAGCAGGAACTGGGGAGGCGGAGTCACTGAAGCTTTCTTT
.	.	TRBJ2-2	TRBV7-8	CASSLRTATGELFF	TGTGCCAGCAGCCTCAGGACTGCAACCGGGGAGCTGTTTTTT
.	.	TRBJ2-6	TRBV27	CASSRGSGANVLTF	TGTGCCAGCAGTAGGGGGTCTGGGGCCAACGTCCTGACTTTC
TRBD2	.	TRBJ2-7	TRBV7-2	CASSSSGEGLRSYEQYF	TGTGCCAGCAGCTCCTCGGGGGAGGGCCTGCGTTCCTACGAGCAGTACTTC
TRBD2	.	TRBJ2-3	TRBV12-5	CASGLGAGDRSDTQYF	TGTGCTAGTGGTTTAGGAGCGGGAGATCGTTCAGATACGCAGTATTTT
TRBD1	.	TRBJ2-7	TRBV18	CASSRDSPYEQYF	TGTGCCAGCTCACGGGACAGCCCCTACGAGCAGTACTTC
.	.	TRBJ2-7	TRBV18	CASSRDTLSYEQYF	TGTGCCAGCTCCCGGGACACCTTATCCTACGAGCAGTACTTC
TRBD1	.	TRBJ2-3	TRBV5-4	CASSLGTGGTDTQYF	TGTGCCAGCAGCCTCGGGACAGGGGGCACAGATACGCAGTATTTT
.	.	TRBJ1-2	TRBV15	CATSPTAMGSNYGYTF	TGTGCCACCAGCCCGACAGCCATGGGTTCTAACTATGGCTACACCTTC
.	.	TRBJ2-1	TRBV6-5	CASSYSRGLGNEQFF	TGTGCCAGCAGTTACTCTAGGGGTTTGGGGAATGAGCAGTTCTTC
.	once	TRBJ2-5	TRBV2	CASSEDQGSETQYF	TGTGCCAGCAGTGAAGATCAGGGATCAGAGACCCAGTACTTC
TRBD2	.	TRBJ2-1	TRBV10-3	CAISGYSGSGTNEQFF	TGTGCCATCAGTGGATATAGCGGGAGTGGGACCAATGAGCAGTTCTTC
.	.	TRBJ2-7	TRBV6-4	CASSPQSGIEYEQYF	TGTGCCAGCAGCCCACAGTCAGGGATAGAGTACGAGCAGTACTTC
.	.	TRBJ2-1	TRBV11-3	CASRKAGDNEQFF	TGTGCCAGCAGAAAGGCAGGTGACAATGAGCAGTTCTTC
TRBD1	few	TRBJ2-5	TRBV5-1	CASSLGQGGETQYF	TGCGCCAGCAGCTTAGGACAGGGCGGAGAGACCCAGTACTTC
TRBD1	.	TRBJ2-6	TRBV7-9	CASSQRTGISSGANVLTF	TGTGCCAGCAGCCAAAGGACAGGAATTAGCTCTGGGGCCAACGTCCTGACTTTC
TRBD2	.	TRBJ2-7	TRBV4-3	CASSQAASGSPHEQYF	TGCGCCAGCAGCCAAGCAGCTAGCGGGAGTCCCCACGAGCAGTACTTC
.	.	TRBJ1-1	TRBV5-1	CASSLSLNTEAFF	TGCGCCAGCAGCTTATCGCTAAACACTGAAGCTTTCTTT
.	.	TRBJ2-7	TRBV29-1	CSVRQGHEQYF	TGCAGCGTCCGGCAGGGCCACGAGCAGTACTTC
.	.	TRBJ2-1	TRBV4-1	CASSYSHNEQFF	TGCGCCAGCAGTTACAGTCACAATGAGCAGTTCTTC
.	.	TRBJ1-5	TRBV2	CASSADRTNQPQHF	TGTGCCAGCAGCGCCGACAGGACCAATCAGCCCCAGCATTTT
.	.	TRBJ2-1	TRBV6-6	CASSYGGIQFFDEQFF	TGTGCCAGCAGTTATGGGGGGATTCAATTTTTCGATGAGCAGTTCTTC
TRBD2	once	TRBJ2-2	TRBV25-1	CAGGGGDSGELFF	TGTGCCGGCGGGGGGGGAGACTCTGGGGAGCTGTTTTTT
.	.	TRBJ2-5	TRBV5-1	CASSLGAGQETQYF	TGCGCCAGCAGCTTGGGGGCTGGACAAGAGACCCAGTACTTC
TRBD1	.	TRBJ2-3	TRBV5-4	CASSRGQGMADTQYF	TGTGCCAGCAGCCGCGGACAGGGTATGGCAGATACGCAGTATTTT
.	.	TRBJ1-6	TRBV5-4	CASSLAAGENSPLHF	TGTGCCAGCAGCTTGGCCGCAGGGGAGAATTCACCCCTCCACTTT
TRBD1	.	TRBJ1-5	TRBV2	CASRPQGDQPQHF	TGTGCCAGCAGACCACAGGGGGATCAGCCCCAGCATTTT